These 24 T cell receptor beta chains originate from one sample sequenced in a study of blood T cell repertoires in COVID-19. Sequencing used immunoSEQ multiplex PCR; TCRdb keeps in-frame clones, though not all of them. The table shows 250,000 or so clones, with approximately 91% occurring only once. Material: peripheral blood. These receptors all come from a woman under 40 with acute or convalescent COVID-19.

The V call is TRBV19, the J call TRBJ1-2, with 8 positions matching TRBD1. V was pared by 7 bases and J by 7 bases, with 2 bases of the junction left unmatched. The length of the CDR3 is 11 residues. The germline V gene encodes CDR1 LNHDA and CDR2 SQIVND (reference sequence). The CDR3 region has the DNA TGTGCCAGTAACACAGGGGGTGGCTACACCTTC. It specifies CASNTGGGYTF.

The chain joins TRBV3-1 (or the pseudogene TRBV3-2) to TRBJ2-3, with 14 bases fitting TRBD2. The CDR3 extends over 15 amino acids. Germline CDR1 reads LGHDT; CDR2 reads YNNKEL (reference sequence). Unmatched junction bases numbered 2, after V lost 4 bases and J lost 5 bases. CDR3 nucleotide sequence: TGTGCCAGCAGCCCGGGGACTAGCGGGAGAGATACGCAGTATTTT. The encoded protein is CASSPGTSGRDTQYF.

The chain couples TRBV11-3 to TRBJ2-7, with D hard to call. Germline loops: CDR1 SGHNT, CDR2 YENEEA. This CDR3 spans 13 amino acids. Trimming cost V 5 bases and J 2 bases, with 10 bases left between them. CDR3 nucleotide sequence: TGTGCCAGCAGCGGGCAGAATACCTACGAGCAGTACTTC. This codes for CASSGQNTYEQYF. Variable domain in full (rest from reference TRBV11-3 and TRBJ2-7): EAGVVQSPRYKIIEKKQPVAFWCNPISGHNTLYWYLQNLGQGPELLIRYENEEAVDDSQLPKDRFSAERLKGVDSTLKIQPAELGDSAVYLCASSGQNTYEQYFGPGTRLTVT.

The chain couples TRBV19 to TRBJ1-1; D is undetermined. The germline V and J ends were trimmed by 10 bases and 3 bases, with 15 bases remaining between them. The CDR3 runs 13 residues. Germline lookup yields CDR1 LNHDA and CDR2 SQIVND (reference sequence). The CDR3 reads CANRGLKDTEAFF. The CDR3 region has the DNA TGTGCCAACCGCGGCTTAAAGGACACTGAAGCTTTCTTT.

This chain uses TRBV5-1 with TRBJ2-3; D is ambiguous. The CDR3 consists of 15 residues. Trimming cost V 2 bases and J 3 bases, with 13 bases left between them. Germline lookup yields CDR1 SGHRS and CDR2 YFSETQ. The CDR3 loop is CASSLPKAWTDTQYF. In DNA, the CDR3 is TGCGCCAGCAGCTTACCCAAAGCGTGGACAGATACGCAGTATTTT.

This chain links TRBV25-1 with TRBJ2-7; no definite D call. Germline loops: CDR1 MGHDK, CDR2 SYGVNS. Between the trimmed V and J ends, which lost 7 bases and 0 bases, there was a span of 4 bases. This CDR3 region has 11 residues. CDR3 coding DNA: TGTGCCAGCATCAGCTCCTACGAGCAGTACTTC. Translating gives CASISSYEQYF.

The rearrangement joins TRBV6-2 or TRBV6-3 to TRBJ1-5, with D possibly matching TRBD1 (5 bases). CDR3 size: 18 residues. Germline assignment: CDR1 MNHEY and CDR2 SVGEGT. Trimming shortened V by 2 bases and J by 0 bases, and 17 bases separated the two germline ends. The CDR3 region has the DNA TGTGCCAGCAGTTACGATTTACTACAGGTTTATAGCAATCAGCCCCAGCATTTT. It yields the protein CASSYDLLQVYSNQPQHF.

The chain links TRBV29-1 to TRBJ2-2, with TRBD2 as a possible D gene (6 bases). This CDR3 has 14 amino acids. Trimming left V 6 bases short and J 7 bases short, with 18 bases between. Germline values: CDR1 SQVTM, CDR2 ANQGSEA. The CDR3, as DNA: TGCAGCGTCCTACTGGTCGTCGGGGGCGGGGAGCTGTTTTTT. Protein: CSVLLVVGGGELFF.

The chain employs TRBV19 and TRBJ2-3, with 9 nucleotides matching TRBD1. J was trimmed by 3 bases and V by 7 bases; bases with no gene match: 11. Germline assignment: CDR1 LNHDA and CDR2 SQIVND (reference sequence). The CDR3 has 16 residues. CDR3: CASNSGTGIQTDTQYF. CDR3 nucleotide sequence: TGTGCCAGTAACTCCGGGACAGGGATTCAGACAGATACGCAGTATTTT.

The genes are TRBV3-1 (or the pseudogene TRBV3-2) and TRBJ2-5; 15 bases map to TRBD2. Germline values: CDR1 LGHDT, CDR2 YNNKEL (reference sequence). The CDR3 loop spans 17 amino acids. V dropped 4 bases and J dropped 5; count of bases not matched to a gene: 8. In DNA form, the CDR3 reads TGTGCCAGCAGCCTCGGACTAGCGGGAGGGATTCGGGAGACCCAGTACTTC. Translation: CASSLGLAGGIRETQYF.

This clone showed up just once. This sequence joins TRBV10-2 and TRBJ2-2; 12 bases align to TRBD2. The CDR3 totals 17 residues. Losses at the gene ends were 5 bases for V and 0 bases for J; bases not matched to a gene: 4. CDR1 and CDR2 (germline): WSHSY, SAAADI. The CDR3 DNA reads as TGCGCCAGCAGTACGACTAGCGGGGGAGCGAACACCGGGGAGCTGTTTTTT. As protein: CASSTTSGGANTGELFF.

V usage is TRBV10-1 and J usage is TRBJ2-3; no definite D call. This CDR3 is 14 amino acids long. Trimming left V 3 bases short and J 4 bases short, with 11 bases between. Germline CDR1 reads WNHNN; CDR2 reads SYGVQD (reference sequence). CDR3 protein: CASSDKDPADTQYF. CDR3 sequence (DNA): TGCGCCAGCAGTGATAAAGATCCAGCAGATACGCAGTATTTT.

V usage is TRBV7-2 and J usage is TRBJ1-6; 12 bases fit TRBD1. CDR1 is SGHTA and CDR2 is FQGNSA in the germline V gene. Trimming cost V 3 bases and J 7 bases; bases outside gene matches: 10. The CDR3 is 18 amino acids. CDR3 nucleotide sequence: TGTGCCAGCAGCTTCTCCGGGACAGGGGGCACATGGAATTCACCCCTCCACTTT. This gives the protein CASSFSGTGGTWNSPLHF.

This clone was seen a handful of times. The V and J genes are TRBV3-1 (or the pseudogene TRBV3-2) and TRBJ2-1; 10 bases match TRBD2. CDR1 is LGHDT and CDR2 is YNNKEL in the germline V gene (reference sequence). This CDR3 is 14 amino acids long. V gave up 3 bases and J gave up 6 bases; unmatched junction bases: 2. The CDR3 DNA sequence: TGTGCCAGCAGCCACATAGCGGGAGGCAATGAGCAGTTCTTC. Translation gives CASSHIAGGNEQFF.

This rearrangement joins TRBV15 to TRBJ2-5, with a weak D call TRBD2 (6 bases). Trimming removed 5 bases from V and 0 bases from J, with 16 bases in between. The CDR3 loop spans 16 amino acids. Germline CDR1 reads LNHNV; CDR2 reads YYDKDF (reference sequence). The CDR3 region is CATSLTGRGYQETQYF. The CDR3, as DNA: TGTGCCACCAGCCTTACCGGGAGAGGGTACCAAGAGACCCAGTACTTC.

The chain joins TRBV5-1 to TRBJ2-7; D gene uncertain. Deletions cut 1 base from V and 2 bases from J, with 10 bases between. CDR3 length: 14 amino acids. Germline assignment: CDR1 SGHRS and CDR2 YFSETQ. The CDR3 loop is CASSLLGSTYEQYF. The CDR3 DNA reads as TGCGCCAGCAGCTTGCTTGGCAGTACCTACGAGCAGTACTTC.

The chain is built from TRBV5-1 and TRBJ2-1; 10 bases are shared with TRBD2. There are 16 residues in the CDR3. The V gene end was trimmed by 5 bases and the J gene end by 9 bases; junction bases not matched to a gene: 14. CDR1 is SGHRS and CDR2 is YFSETQ in the germline V gene. CDR3 sequence reads: CASRRRQREGPGEQFF. CDR3 in DNA: TGCGCCAGCAGACGCCGTCAGCGGGAGGGCCCGGGTGAGCAGTTCTTC.

The rearrangement links TRBV7-9 to TRBJ2-7; perhaps TRBD1 as D (6 bases). The CDR3 consists of 16 residues. V gave up 1 base and J gave up 3 bases, with 16 bases separating them. Looked up from germline, CDR1 is SEHNR and CDR2 is FQNEAQ (reference sequence). CDR3 in amino acids: CASSLVRTERDYEQYF. CDR3 sequence (DNA): TGTGCCAGCAGCTTAGTCAGGACAGAGAGGGACTACGAGCAGTACTTC.

The chain employs TRBV18 and TRBJ1-3; TRBD1 agrees at 11 bases. V was pared by 3 bases and J by 1 base, with 8 bases of the junction left unmatched. CDR3 length: 18 residues. Germline V gene data show CDR1 as KGHSH and CDR2 as LQKENI. The CDR3 nucleotides are TGTGCCAGCTCACCTACTAACGGACAGGGGGCTTCTGGAAACACCATATATTTT. Amino acids: CASSPTNGQGASGNTIYF.

The chain couples TRBV13 to TRBJ2-1; possibly TRBD2 for D (5 bases). The V end lost 2 bases, the J end lost 10 bases, and 9 bases lay between the germline ends. This CDR3 has 12 amino acids. CDR1 and CDR2 from the germline V gene are PRHDT and FYEKMQ (reference sequence). CDR3 in DNA: TGTGCCAGCAGCTTACGGGCTAGCGAGCAGTTCTTC. This translates into CASSLRASEQFF.

This chain links TRBV6-6 with TRBJ1-5; D gene unclear. V was pared by 5 bases and J by 6 bases, with 11 bases between. CDR1 and CDR2 (germline): MNHNY, SVGAGI (reference sequence). This CDR3 has 13 residues. The DNA of the CDR3 is TGTGCCAGCAGTCCGGCGGCGGGTCAGCCCCAGCATTTT. This encodes CASSPAAGQPQHF.

This clone was counted between two and nine times. The V call is TRBV24-1, the J call TRBJ2-1; TRBD2 agrees at 12 bases. The germline V gene has CDR1 KGHDR and CDR2 SFDVKD. CDR3 size: 17 residues. V lost 1 base and J lost 8; bases outside the gene matches: 8. CDR3 sequence: CATSDFASGRAKDEQFF. CDR3 in DNA: TGTGCCACCAGTGATTTCGCTAGCGGGAGGGCCAAGGATGAGCAGTTCTTC.

This chain links TRBV7-2 with TRBJ2-1, with TRBD2 matching over 11 bases. This CDR3 contains 17 residues. CDR1 and CDR2 from the germline V gene are SGHTA and FQGNSA. V dropped 2 bases and J dropped 7; count of bases not matched to a gene: 10. CDR3 DNA sequence: TGTGCCAGCAGCTTAAATCCACTAGCGGGAGTTGGAAATGAGCAGTTCTTC. This sequence encodes CASSLNPLAGVGNEQFF.

The chain uses TRBV2 and TRBJ1-5; D may be TRBD1 (5 bases). CDR3 length: 15 amino acids. Germline V gives CDR1 SNHLY, CDR2 FYNNEI. The V and J ends lost 1 base and 1 base respectively, with 8 bases between them. CDR3 in amino acids: CASSEGTLSNQPQHF. CDR3 sequence (DNA): TGTGCCAGCAGTGAAGGGACACTGAGCAATCAGCCCCAGCATTTT.